Listed below are T cell receptor beta chains from one sample, sequenced in a study of cytomegalovirus exposure and HLA in healthy donors. Produced via immunoSEQ multiplex PCR; TCRdb's table is partial and in-frame only. The sample has 170,000 or so clones; roughly 80% are singletons. Sequences were obtained from PBMCs. These receptors were obtained from a man aged 25-45 years in good health and CMV-seropositive. CDR3s leave out the opening cysteine and the closing phenylalanine or tryptophan.

V gene,J gene,CDR3 length,CDR3 protein
TRBV19,TRBJ1-1,13,ASSIDRGSNTEAF
TRBV4-3,TRBJ2-1,13,ASSQGTGDYNEQF
TRBV12-5,TRBJ1-5,15,ASGLRSTGSQNQPQH
TRBV5-4,TRBJ2-1,13,ASSRRLAGTDEQF
TRBV5-6,TRBJ2-1,13,ASSFRGAPYNEQF
TRBV5-1,TRBJ1-1,12,ASSLEGAGVPAF
TRBV2,TRBJ1-5,12,ASTGSGSNQPQH
TRBV2,TRBJ2-1,12,ASHPRGGNNEQF
TRBV19,TRBJ2-7,11,ASSFGVSYEQY
TRBV13,TRBJ2-7,16,ASSLGPSFDSSSYEQY
TRBV7-6,TRBJ2-3,15,ASSSLAGASSTDTQY
TRBV4-1,TRBJ1-3,15,ASSQDAPQGGGNTIY
TRBV27,-,13,ASSPADRVLYEQY
TRBV29-1,TRBJ1-1,13,SVEDGGQGAFEAF
TRBV30,TRBJ1-2,12,AWSGGQGTYGYT
TRBV4-3,TRBJ2-1,14,ASSQRKGLAHNEQF
TRBV28,TRBJ2-5,14,ASSTDKAGGQETQY
TRBV19,TRBJ2-7,11,ATGQAVSYEQY
TRBV27,TRBJ2-1,16,ASSSGWTSGRAHPEQF
TRBV6-1,TRBJ1-6,13,ASSGPGQANSPLH
TRBV18,TRBJ2-5,11,ASSGGSTWEQY
TRBV4-1,TRBJ2-1,15,ASSQFGSGGGNNEQF
TRBV28,TRBJ1-2,10,ASNEGSYGYT
TRBV19,TRBJ2-3,15,ASSIARGLSGADTQY
TRBV18,TRBJ2-7,12,ASSPSGESYEQY
TRBV6-1,TRBJ2-7,12,ASRGTSGGYEQY
TRBV20-1,TRBJ2-5,8,SADLETQY
TRBV5-1,TRBJ2-1,17,ASSLKARGYHGSYNEQF
TRBV7-8,TRBJ2-2,15,ASSLARTSGGLGELF
TRBV10-1,TRBJ2-1,15,ASSQSKRGSSYNEQF
TRBV27,TRBJ2-1,13,ASSFIGGSYNEQF
TRBV11-3,TRBJ2-5,14,ASSPDRGQYQETQY
TRBV5-6,TRBJ2-7,12,ASSFRDRGTEQY
TRBV5-4,TRBJ2-3,15,ASSSGLAATSTDTQY
TRBV28,TRBJ2-3,9,AVRRANTQY
TRBV9,TRBJ2-3,13,ASSVTSLSTDTQY
TRBV11-2,TRBJ2-7,11,ASTHPSGDAPY
TRBV6-5,TRBJ2-2,13,ASSPPFGAVGELF
TRBV27,TRBJ2-7,12,ASSQGGVQGRWY
TRBV6-5,TRBJ1-1,11,ASSSAVGGEAF
TRBV7-9,TRBJ2-7,11,ASSFLQGYEQY
TRBV7-9,TRBJ1-1,12,ASSLADMNTEAF
TRBV11-3,TRBJ1-2,9,ASSSTDGYT
TRBV18,TRBJ1-5,13,ASSLDGTENQPQH
TRBV7-2,TRBJ1-2,13,ASSLAHTGPRGYT
TRBV10-3,TRBJ2-5,13,AISEIDRGQETQY
TRBV7-9,TRBJ2-5,14,ASSLTPGGGKETQY
TRBV2,TRBJ1-1,13,ATENGGAVDTEAF
TRBV6-5,TRBJ1-2,11,ASSRTGSYGYT
TRBV28,TRBJ2-1,14,ASSYLLAGVDNEQF
TRBV28,TRBJ2-7,14,ASSPSQGITLYEQY
TRBV11-3,-,10,ASWGGGYEQY
TRBV25-1,TRBJ1-1,11,ASSDPGRTEAF